This T cell receptor beta chain was found in a study of OX40 agonist ivuxolimab in advanced cancers. About the research overall: Patients with hepatocellular carcinoma, melanoma, renal cell or head and neck cancer made up the dose-escalation patients. The mean age was approximately 60 years, ranging from 23 to 79, with more than 70% of participants male.

Libraries were prepared by immunoSEQ multiplex PCR; TCRdb keeps only in-frame clonotypes and omits some of them. Here the sample spans 20,000 to 25,000 clones, 85% to 90% being singletons. Germline V gene sequence: CDR1 SNHLY, CDR2 FYNNEI. The CDR3 spans 15 residues. V was shortened by 7 bases and J by 1 base, with 14 bases between the two germline ends. Concerning this clone: Its antigen is not known.

Study conclusions and caveats: Among the lowest peripheral clonal expansion occurred in 0.1-3.0 mg/kg partial responders. Not determined was the antigen specificity of the expanded peripheral T cells.

The sample in question was CD4+ or CD8+ T cells sorted from blood, obtained in a trial of the OX40 agonist ivuxolimab. The TCR was taken from an adult with an advanced solid tumor such as melanoma, head and neck, liver or kidney cancer. V is TRBV2 and J is TRBJ1-5; possibly TRBD1 for D (5 bases). The CDR3 coding sequence is TGTGCCAGCAAGGGGCGGGAGGGGAGCAATCAGCCCCAGCATTTT. It yields the protein CASKGREGSNQPQHF.